The source of this T cell receptor (beta chain) is a study of blood T cell repertoires in COVID-19. Study details: T cells, B-cell-depleted T cells, or PBMCs provided the cDNA or gDNA that served as material.

Cohort 3 recovery required two negative PCRs, clearance, or symptom resolution. The repertoire was sequenced with immunoSEQ multiplex PCR; TCRdb's copy has only in-frame clones and lacks some. Among about 160,000 clones listed, roughly 87% were seen once. The CDR3 has 12 amino acids. This chain uses TRBV21-1 with TRBJ2-2; the table's D call TRBD1 went unverified against the DNA. TRBV21-1 is annotated as a pseudogene. The receptor comes from a woman in her fifties or sixties who had recovered from COVID-19. Material: PBMCs or T cells enriched from blood (not recorded which). Here the CDR3 DNA reads TGTGCCAGCAGCAGGGCAGTCGGGGAGCTGTTTTTT. This translates into CASSRAVGELFF.